The sequence of this T cell receptor beta chain was determined in a study of blood T cell repertoires in COVID-19. Study background: Acute-phase and convalescent COVID-19 samples originated in the United States, Italy and Spain. Sources were T cells, B-cell-depleted T cells, or PBMCs; the material itself was cDNA or gDNA.

In the study's own analysis: Reference gene primer amplification gave nucleated cell count estimates. Libraries were prepared by immunoSEQ multiplex PCR; TCRdb keeps only in-frame clonotypes and omits some of them. The V and J calls and the clone size are those of that table, but D and trimming were determined from the DNA. The sample includes 84,000 or so clones, roughly 80% of them seen just once. Germline values: CDR1 SGHAT, CDR2 FQNNGV. This CDR3 contains 17 residues. Trimming shortened V by 7 bases and J by 5 bases, and 25 bases separated the two germline ends. V and J are TRBV11-2 and TRBJ2-3, with TRBD2 as a possible D gene (6 bases). This sequence originates from a human donor in a cohort sampled during active COVID-19. Sample: peripheral blood. In DNA, the CDR3 is TGTGCCAGCACCTCTGGCGGTGGCTGGGGGGTGGGAGATACGCAGTATTTT. This sequence encodes CASTSGGGWGVGDTQYF.